Here is one T cell receptor beta chain with its context. The antigen is not known. This sample is drawn from a study of shared clonotypes between healthy human individuals. Study-level information: The donor pool was made up of two women and three men aged 18 to 49. Each donor had three CD4 naive, three CD4 memory, two CD8 naive and one CD8 memory plate. Findings of the study overall: In the sorted subsets, rarefaction showed sequencing was incomplete despite large depth. Deeper or shallower sequencing was expected to change how clonotypes are shared among donors.

The junction had 10 bases not matched to a gene; V was cut back by 3 bases and J by 3 bases. Germline CDR1 reads SGHDT; CDR2 reads YYEEEE. This CDR3 contains 17 residues. In the naive CD8 group, cells lacked CD45RO and were positively selected for CCR7, so terminally differentiated effector memory CD45RA+ cells were left out. Sequencing was performed with immunoSEQ multiplex PCR; in TCRdb, only in-frame clones are kept and a portion is missing. The profile covers 660,000 or so clones, with approximately 96% appearing a single time and around 0.1% taken by the ten largest. The V call is TRBV5-6, the J call TRBJ2-1; 9 bases align to TRBD2. This receptor was taken from a woman in her 30s in good health. The material sequenced was naive CD8+ T cells sorted from blood. The CDR3 region is CASSYPTGTSIYNEQFF. The CDR3 nucleotides read TGTGCCAGCAGCTACCCTACCGGGACTAGCATCTACAATGAGCAGTTCTTC.